Each of the 2 T cell receptor beta chains below was sequenced from the same sample in a study of shared clonotypes between healthy human individuals. Sequencing was performed with immunoSEQ multiplex PCR; in TCRdb, only in-frame clones are kept and a portion is missing. The sample has some 1 million clones; 65% to 75% are singletons. Sequenced: memory CD4+ T cells sorted from blood. Described subset: CD45RA-negative fraction. These TCRs come from a man younger than 30 in good health.

V usage is TRBV5-5 and J usage is TRBJ1-6, with a tentative D call TRBD1 (6 bases). The length of the CDR3 is 15 residues. Germline lookup yields CDR1 SGHKS and CDR2 YYEKEE (reference sequence). V shed 4 bases and J shed 14 bases, with 22 bases lying between them. CDR3 residues: CASSRGPGDFETLHF. The CDR3 coding sequence is TGTGCCAGCAGCCGCGGTCCAGGGGATTTTGAGACCCTCCACTTT.

The gene calls are TRBV19 and TRBJ2-6, with no clear D. Trimming removed 5 bases at V and 0 bases at J, with 8 bases between. Germline loops: CDR1 LNHDA, CDR2 SQIVND (reference sequence). The CDR3 has 15 residues. CDR3: CASSLILSGANVLTF. DNA for the CDR3: TGTGCCAGTAGTCTCATACTCTCTGGGGCCAACGTCCTGACTTTC.